Given below is one TCR beta chain in context. Its antigen remains unidentified. The same CDR3 also results from other DNA sequences found in this sample. The assay used was immunoSEQ (version v3.0), run at survey level. Data came from immunoSEQ multiplex PCR; TCRdb stores just in-frame clones and leaves some out. The sample lists about 15,000 clones; roughly four fifths were seen once. These data come from a study of long-term antiretroviral therapy in people with HIV. Study at large: About a decade before 2015, the earliest samples were taken when ART was typically delayed.

Study findings and constraints: Controls had broader CDR3 length ranges than HIV repertoires did.

CDR3 size: 14 residues. Germline V lookup: CDR1 SGHRS, CDR2 YFSETQ. Trimming removed 0 bases at V and 2 bases at J, with 9 bases between. People in the study who had HIV all got their treatment in the United States. Samples held about 0.9-10 million cryopreserved PBMC, and DNA extraction followed. V and J are TRBV5-1 and TRBJ2-7; D is unresolved. The sequences come from unsorted PBMCs, collected just before starting antiretroviral therapy. This receptor was taken from a man between 35 and 55 years old with HIV. The CDR3, as DNA: TGCGCCAGCAGCTTGGGGTCAGGAACCTACGAGCAGTACTTC. Translated: CASSLGSGTYEQYF.